Only one count was recorded for the clone carrying this T cell receptor (beta chain). The antigen is not known. The data derive from a study of prognosis after radiotherapy for stage I lung cancer. Looking at the study overall: Delivery of radiotherapy was by SBRT in 3 to 5 fractions at a biologically effective dose of at least 100 Gy.

Genomic DNA was subjected to two-round multiplex PCR for amplification of TCR beta CDR3. The authors ran first-round PCR with primers specific to each TRBV and TRBJ gene. One entry per CDR3 protein results from TCRdb running MiXCR on the multiplex PCR reads. The data show about 12,000 distinct CDR3 sequences, with 54% seen just once and about 20% held by the top ten. V was clipped by 4 bases and J by 0 bases, with 12 bases between them. Germline values: CDR1 SGDLS, CDR2 YYNGEE. CDR3 size: 15 residues. Study-level results: The authors did not determine whether the expanded TCR clones were tumor-specific. A drop in unique TCR clone counts was seen after stereotactic body radiation therapy, median around 10,000 versus 6,500.

The material sequenced was PBMCs, taken before or after stereotactic body radiation therapy (not recorded which). V is TRBV9 and J is TRBJ2-3, with D tentatively TRBD2 (6 bases). The source of this sequence is a donor of 50 years or more with non-small cell lung cancer. CDR3 protein: CASSLWGDSTDTQYF. In DNA, the CDR3 is TGTGCCAGCAGCCTATGGGGGGACAGCACAGATACGCAGTATTTT.